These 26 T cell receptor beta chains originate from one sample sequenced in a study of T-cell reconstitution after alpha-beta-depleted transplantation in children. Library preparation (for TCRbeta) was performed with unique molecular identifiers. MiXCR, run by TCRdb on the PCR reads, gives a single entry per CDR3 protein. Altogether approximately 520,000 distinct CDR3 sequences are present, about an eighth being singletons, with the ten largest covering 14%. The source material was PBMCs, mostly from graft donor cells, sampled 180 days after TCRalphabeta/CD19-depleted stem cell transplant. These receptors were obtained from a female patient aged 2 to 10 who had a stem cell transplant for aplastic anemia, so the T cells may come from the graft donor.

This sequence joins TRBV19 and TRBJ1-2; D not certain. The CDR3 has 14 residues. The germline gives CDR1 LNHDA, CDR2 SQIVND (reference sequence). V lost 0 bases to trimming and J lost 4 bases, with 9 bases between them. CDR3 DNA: TGTGCCAGTAGTATAGACGGAGCATTCTATGGCTACACCTTC. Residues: CASSIDGAFYGYTF. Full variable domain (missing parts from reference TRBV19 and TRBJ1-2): DGGITQSPKYLFRKEGQNVTLSCEQNLNHDAMYWYRQDPGQGLRLIYYSQIVNDFQKGDIAEGYSVSREKKESFPLTVTSAQKNPTAFYLCASSIDGAFYGYTFGSGTRLTVV.

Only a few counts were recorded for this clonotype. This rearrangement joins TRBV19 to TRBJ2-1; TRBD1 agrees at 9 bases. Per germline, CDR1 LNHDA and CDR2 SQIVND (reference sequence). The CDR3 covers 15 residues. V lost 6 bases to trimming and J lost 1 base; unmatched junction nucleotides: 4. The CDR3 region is CASRSDRGSYNEQFF. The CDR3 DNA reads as TGTGCCAGTAGGAGCGACAGGGGGTCCTACAATGAGCAGTTCTTC.

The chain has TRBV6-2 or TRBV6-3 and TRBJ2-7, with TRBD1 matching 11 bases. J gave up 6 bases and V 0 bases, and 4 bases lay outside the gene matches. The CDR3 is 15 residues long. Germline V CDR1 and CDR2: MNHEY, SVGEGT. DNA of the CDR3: TGTGCCAGCAGTTACTCGAAGGACAGGGGGCTCGAGCAGTACGTC. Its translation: CASSYSKDRGLEQYV.

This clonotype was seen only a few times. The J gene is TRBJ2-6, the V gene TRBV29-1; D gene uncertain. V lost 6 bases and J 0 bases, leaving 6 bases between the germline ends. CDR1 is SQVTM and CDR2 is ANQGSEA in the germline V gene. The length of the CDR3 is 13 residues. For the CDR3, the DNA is TGCAGCGTAGGTTACTCTGGGGCCAACGTCCTGACTTTC. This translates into CSVGYSGANVLTF.

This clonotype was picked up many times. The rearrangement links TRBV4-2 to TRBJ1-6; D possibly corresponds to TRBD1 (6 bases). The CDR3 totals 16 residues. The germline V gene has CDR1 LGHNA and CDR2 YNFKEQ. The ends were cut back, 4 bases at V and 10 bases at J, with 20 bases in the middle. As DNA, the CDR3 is TGTGCCAGCAGCCGGGGGTCAGGACAGCTCTCCTCACCCCTCCACTTT. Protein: CASSRGSGQLSSPLHF.

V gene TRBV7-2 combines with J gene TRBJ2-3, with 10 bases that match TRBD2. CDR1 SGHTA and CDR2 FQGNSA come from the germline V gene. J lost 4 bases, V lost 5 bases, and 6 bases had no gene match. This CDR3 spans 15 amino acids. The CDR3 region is CASSRLAGAPDTQYF. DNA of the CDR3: TGTGCCAGCAGCCGGCTAGCGGGAGCACCAGATACGCAGTATTTT.

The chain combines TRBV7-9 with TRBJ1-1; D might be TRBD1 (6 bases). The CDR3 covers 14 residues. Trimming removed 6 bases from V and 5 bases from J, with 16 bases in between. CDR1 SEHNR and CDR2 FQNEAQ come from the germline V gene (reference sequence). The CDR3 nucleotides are TGTGCCAGCAGACAAACAGGGCAATCTACTGAAGCTTTCTTT. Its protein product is CASRQTGQSTEAFF. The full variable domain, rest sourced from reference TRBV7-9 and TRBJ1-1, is DTGVSQNPRHKITKRGQNVTFRCDPISEHNRLYWYRQTLGQGPEFLTYFQNEAQLEKSRLLSDRFSAERPKGSFSTLEIQRTEQGDSAMYLCASRQTGQSTEAFFGQGTRLTVV.

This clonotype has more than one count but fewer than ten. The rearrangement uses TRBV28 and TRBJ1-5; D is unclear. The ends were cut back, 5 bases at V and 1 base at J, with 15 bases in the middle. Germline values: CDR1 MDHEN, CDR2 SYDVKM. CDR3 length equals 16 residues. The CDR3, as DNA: TGTGCCAGCAGTCGCATACCTTTAGTAAGCAATCAGCCCCAGCATTTT. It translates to CASSRIPLVSNQPQHF.

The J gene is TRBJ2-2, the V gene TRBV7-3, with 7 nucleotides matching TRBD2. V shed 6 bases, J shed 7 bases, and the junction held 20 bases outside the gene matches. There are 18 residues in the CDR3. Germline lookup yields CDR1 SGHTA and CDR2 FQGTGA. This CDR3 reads CASRHGAGAVLADGELFF. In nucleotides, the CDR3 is TGTGCCAGCAGACACGGGGCGGGTGCAGTGCTAGCGGACGGGGAGCTGTTTTTT.

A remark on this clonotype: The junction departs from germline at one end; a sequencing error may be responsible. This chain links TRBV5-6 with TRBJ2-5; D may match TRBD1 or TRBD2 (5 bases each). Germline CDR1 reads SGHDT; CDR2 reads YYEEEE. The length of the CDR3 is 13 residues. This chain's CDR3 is CAISPGPQKTQYF. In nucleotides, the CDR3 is TGTGCCATCAGCCCGGGACCCCAGAAGACCCAGTACTTC.

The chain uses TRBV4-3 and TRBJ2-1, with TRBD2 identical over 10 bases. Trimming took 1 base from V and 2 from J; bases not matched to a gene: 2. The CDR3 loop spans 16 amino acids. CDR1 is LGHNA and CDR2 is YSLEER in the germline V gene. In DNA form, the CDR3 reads TGCGCCAGCAGCCAAGCCCTAGCGGGAGCCTACAATGAGCAGTTCTTC. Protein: CASSQALAGAYNEQFF.

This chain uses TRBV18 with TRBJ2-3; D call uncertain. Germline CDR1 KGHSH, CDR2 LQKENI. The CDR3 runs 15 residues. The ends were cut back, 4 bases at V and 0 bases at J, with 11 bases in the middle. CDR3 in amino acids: CASSRQTDSTDTQYF. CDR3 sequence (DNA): TGTGCCAGCTCACGGCAGACGGACAGCACAGATACGCAGTATTTT.

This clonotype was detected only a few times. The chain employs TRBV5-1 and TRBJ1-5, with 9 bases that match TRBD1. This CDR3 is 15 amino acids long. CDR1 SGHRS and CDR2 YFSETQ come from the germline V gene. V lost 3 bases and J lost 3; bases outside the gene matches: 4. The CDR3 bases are TGCGCCAGCAGCTCCACAGGGGGCAACAATCAGCCCCAGCATTTT. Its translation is CASSSTGGNNQPQHF.

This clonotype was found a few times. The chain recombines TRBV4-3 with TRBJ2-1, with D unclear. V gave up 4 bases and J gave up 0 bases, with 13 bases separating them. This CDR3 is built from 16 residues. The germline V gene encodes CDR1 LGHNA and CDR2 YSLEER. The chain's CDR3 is CASSRTTPSSYNEQFF. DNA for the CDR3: TGCGCCAGCAGCCGCACAACTCCAAGCTCCTACAATGAGCAGTTCTTC.

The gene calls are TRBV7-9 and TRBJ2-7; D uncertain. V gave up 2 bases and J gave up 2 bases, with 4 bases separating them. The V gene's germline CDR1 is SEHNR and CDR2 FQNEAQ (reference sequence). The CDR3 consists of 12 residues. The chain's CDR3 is CASSLKPYEQYV. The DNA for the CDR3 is TGTGCCAGCAGCTTAAAGCCCTACGAGCAGTACGTC.

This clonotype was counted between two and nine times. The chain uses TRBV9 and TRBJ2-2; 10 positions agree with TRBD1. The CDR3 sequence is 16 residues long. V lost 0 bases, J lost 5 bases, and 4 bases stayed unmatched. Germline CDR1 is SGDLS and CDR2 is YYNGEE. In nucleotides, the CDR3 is TGTGCCAGCAGCGTAGAAGGACAGGGGGGGACCGGGGAGCTGTTTTTT. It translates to CASSVEGQGGTGELFF.

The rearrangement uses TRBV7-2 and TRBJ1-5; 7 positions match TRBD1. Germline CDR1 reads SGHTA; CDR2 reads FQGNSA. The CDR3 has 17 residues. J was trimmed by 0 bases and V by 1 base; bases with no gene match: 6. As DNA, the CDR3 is TGTGCCAGCAGCTTAGGTGGGACAGTTTATAGCAATCAGCCCCAGCATTTT. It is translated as CASSLGGTVYSNQPQHF. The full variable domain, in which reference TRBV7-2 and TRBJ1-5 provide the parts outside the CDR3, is GAGVSQSPSNKVTEKGKDVELRCDPISGHTALYWYRQSLGQGLEFLIYFQGNSAPDKSGLPSDRFSAERTGGSVSTLTIQRTQQEDSAVYLCASSLGGTVYSNQPQHFGDGTRLSIL.

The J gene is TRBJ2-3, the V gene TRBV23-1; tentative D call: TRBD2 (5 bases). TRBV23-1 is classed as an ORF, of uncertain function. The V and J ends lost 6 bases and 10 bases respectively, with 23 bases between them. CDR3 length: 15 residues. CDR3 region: CASRAGNPGSHAQYF. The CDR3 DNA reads TGCGCCAGCAGAGCTGGCAATCCGGGGAGTCATGCGCAGTATTTT.

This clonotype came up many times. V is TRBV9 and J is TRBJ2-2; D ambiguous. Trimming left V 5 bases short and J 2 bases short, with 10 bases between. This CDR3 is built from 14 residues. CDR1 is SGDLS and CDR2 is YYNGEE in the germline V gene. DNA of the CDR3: TGTGCCAGCAGGACGGGCTCCAACACCGGGGAGCTGTTTTTT. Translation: CASRTGSNTGELFF.

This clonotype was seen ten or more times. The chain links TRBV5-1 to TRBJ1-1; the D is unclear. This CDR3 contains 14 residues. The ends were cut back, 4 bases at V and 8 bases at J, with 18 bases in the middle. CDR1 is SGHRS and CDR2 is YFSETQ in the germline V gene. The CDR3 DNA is TGCGCCAGCAGCGTAGAAGGACTCCGCGGCGAAGCTTTCTTT. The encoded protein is CASSVEGLRGEAFF.

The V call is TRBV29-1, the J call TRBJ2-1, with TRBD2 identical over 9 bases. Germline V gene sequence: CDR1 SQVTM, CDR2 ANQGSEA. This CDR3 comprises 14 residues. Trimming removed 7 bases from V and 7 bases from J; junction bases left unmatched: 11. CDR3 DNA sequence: TGCAGCGCGTACGATAGCGGGAGATGGAATGAGCAGTTCTTC. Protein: CSAYDSGRWNEQFF.

The CDR3 region has the DNA TGCAGTGCTAGAGTCCAAGCACAGGACAGAAGCAATCAGCCCCAGCATTTT. It encodes CSARVQAQDRSNQPQHF. The J gene is TRBJ1-5, the V gene TRBV20-1; D possibly corresponds to TRBD1 (6 bases). The CDR3 has 17 amino acids. V gave up 1 base and J gave up 1 base, with 17 bases separating them. CDR1 DFQATT and CDR2 SNEGSKA come from the germline V gene (reference sequence).

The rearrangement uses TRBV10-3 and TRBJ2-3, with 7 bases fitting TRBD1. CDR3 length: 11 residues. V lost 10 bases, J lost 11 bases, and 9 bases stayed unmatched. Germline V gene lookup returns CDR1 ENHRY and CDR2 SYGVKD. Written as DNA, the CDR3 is TGTGCCACCGAAGGCCGGGACAGGCAGTATTTT. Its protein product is CATEGRDRQYF.

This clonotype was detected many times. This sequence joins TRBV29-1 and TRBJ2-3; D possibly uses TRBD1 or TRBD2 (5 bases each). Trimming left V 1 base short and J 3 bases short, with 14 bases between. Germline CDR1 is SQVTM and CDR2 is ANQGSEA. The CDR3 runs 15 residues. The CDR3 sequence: CSVEGRAQGTDTQYF. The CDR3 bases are TGCAGCGTTGAAGGGCGGGCCCAGGGAACAGATACGCAGTATTTT.

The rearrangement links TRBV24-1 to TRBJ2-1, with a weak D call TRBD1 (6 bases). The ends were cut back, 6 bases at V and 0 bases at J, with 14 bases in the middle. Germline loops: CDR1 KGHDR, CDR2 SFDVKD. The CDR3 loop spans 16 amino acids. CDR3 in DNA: TGTGCCACCAGTCGTCGCGGACAGAGCTCCTACAATGAGCAGTTCTTC. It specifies CATSRRGQSSYNEQFF.

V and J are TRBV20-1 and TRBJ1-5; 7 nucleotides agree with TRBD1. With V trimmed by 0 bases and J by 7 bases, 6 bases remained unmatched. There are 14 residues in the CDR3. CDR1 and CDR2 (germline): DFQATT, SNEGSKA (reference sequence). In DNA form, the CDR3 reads TGCAGTGCTAGAGATGCGACAGGGTACCAGCCCCAGCATTTT. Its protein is CSARDATGYQPQHF.